This TCR beta chain was captured in a study of shared clonotypes between healthy human individuals. Across the study: The people who gave samples were two women and a few men aged 18 to 49. Overall study results and limits: Clonotype sharing among donors, it was expected, would be affected by sequencing depth. Generation probabilities were higher for clonotypes shared across all four sorted-subset donors than for unshared ones.

The data were produced by immunoSEQ multiplex PCR, yet TCRdb's version contains in-frame clones alone and is incomplete. The sample yields about 2 million clones, around 96% seen once. Comments on this clone: What it recognizes is unknown.

CD45RO negativity and positive selection for CCR7 defined naive CD8 cells, a population that excluded terminally differentiated effector memory CD45RA+ cells. Those who donated, Caucasian adults without exception, all lived in Nashville, Tennessee. The V segment lost 4 bases and the J segment 7 bases; nucleotides outside the gene matches: 17. Per germline, CDR1 GTSNPN and CDR2 SVGIG (reference sequence). The CDR3 loop spans 19 amino acids. The source of this sequence is a man in his late teens or twenties in good health. The chain combines TRBV30 with TRBJ2-1; 15 bases are a match to TRBD2. Material for sequencing was naive CD8+ T cells sorted from blood. As DNA, the CDR3 is TGTGCCTGGATGGGGACCGGGACTAGCGGGAGGCCGAGAGGGAATGAGCAGTTCTTC. Translation: CAWMGTGTSGRPRGNEQFF.